This passage covers 9 T cell receptor beta chains from one sample sequenced in a study of CD8+ T cells in alopecia areata. Sequencing used cDNA as its template, made by extracting RNA and reverse transcribing it. Some clones are missing from TCRdb's copy, which holds only in-frame ones; the method was immunoSEQ multiplex PCR. In the table there are 250,000 or so clones, under 70% of which are singletons. The sample consisted of CD4+ T cells sorted from blood, taken at week 0. These receptors originate from a human donor with alopecia areata.

The J gene is TRBJ2-1, the V gene TRBV5-4; 8 bases are shared with TRBD2. The CDR3 is made up of 15 amino acids. Germline trimming cut 6 bases from V and 8 bases from J; bases unmatched to any gene: 13. Germline CDR1 SGHNT, CDR2 YYREEE (reference sequence). The CDR3 DNA reads as TGTGCCAGCACCGTAACGGGGGGGAGTCTCGATGAGCAGTTCTTC. This sequence encodes CASTVTGGSLDEQFF.

The chain recombines TRBV27 with TRBJ2-7, with 8 bases matching TRBD1. The CDR3 consists of 14 residues. Trimming at V came to 5 bases and at J to 5 bases, leaving 8 bases not matched to a gene. Germline-derived CDR1 and CDR2 are MNHEY and SMNVEV (reference sequence). The CDR3 sequence: CASSPGQGSHEQYF. The DNA for the CDR3 is TGTGCCAGCAGTCCCGGACAGGGATCGCACGAGCAGTACTTC.

The chain joins TRBV5-6 to TRBJ2-5; no reliable D call. The CDR3 is 16 residues long. Germline values: CDR1 SGHDT, CDR2 YYEEEE. Trimming removed 4 bases from V and 5 bases from J, with 21 bases in between. In nucleotides, the CDR3 is TGTGCCAGCAGCGTGACGCTCCAGGCCGTCGGGGAGACCCAGTACTTC. Its translation is CASSVTLQAVGETQYF. The variable domain in full, with the rest retrieved from reference TRBV5-6 and TRBJ2-5, is DAGVTQSPTHLIKTRGQQVTLRCSPKSGHDTVSWYQQALGQGPQFIFQYYEEEERQRGNFPDRFSGHQFPNYSSELNVNALLLGDSALYLCASSVTLQAVGETQYFGPGTRLLVL.

The genes are TRBV29-1 and TRBJ2-2; possible D gene TRBD1, 6 bases. CDR1 is SQVTM and CDR2 is ANQGSEA in the germline V gene. There are 12 residues in the CDR3. V was clipped by 4 bases and J by 7 bases, with 10 bases between them. The CDR3 DNA follows: TGCAGCGTTGGCCAGGGGAGCGGGGAGCTGTTTTTT. Translation gives CSVGQGSGELFF.

This clone was seen only a few times. This sequence joins TRBV25-1 and TRBJ2-1; D gene uncertain. Germline V lookup: CDR1 MGHDK, CDR2 SYGVNS. Trimming cost V 2 bases and J 2 bases, with 10 bases left between them. The length of the CDR3 is 15 residues. The CDR3 protein is CASSELAAAYNEQFF. As DNA, the CDR3 is TGTGCCAGCAGTGAACTGGCCGCCGCCTACAATGAGCAGTTCTTC. The full variable domain, its missing parts supplied by reference TRBV25-1 and TRBJ2-1, is EADIYQTPRYLVIGTGKKITLECSQTMGHDKMYWYQQDPGMELHLIHYSYGVNSTEKGDLSSESTVSRIRTEHFPLTLESARPSHTSQYLCASSELAAAYNEQFFGPGTRLTVL.

This clone appeared a few times. The sample carries other DNA sequences with the same CDR3. The chain couples TRBV29-1 to TRBJ2-7, with D uncertain. CDR1 and CDR2 from the germline V gene are SQVTM and ANQGSEA. V lost 6 bases, J lost 0 bases, and 9 bases lay in between. This CDR3 comprises 12 residues. DNA of the CDR3: TGCAGCGTGGCCGGCGGCTCCTACGAGCAGTACTTC. Amino acid sequence: CSVAGGSYEQYF.

This clone turned up a few times. The chain couples TRBV5-4 to TRBJ1-2, with D possibly TRBD1 on 5 matching bases. The V gene lost 4 bases and the J gene lost 7 bases, with 14 bases spanning the gap. Germline CDR1 is SGHNT and CDR2 is YYREEE (reference sequence). The CDR3 length is 13 residues. The CDR3 DNA reads as TGTGCCAGCAGCCTCCAGGGAGCCAGTGGCTACACCTTC. It is translated as CASSLQGASGYTF. Filled out from reference TRBV5-4 and TRBJ1-2, the complete variable domain reads ETGVTQSPTHLIKTRGQQVTLRCSSQSGHNTVSWYQQALGQGPQFIFQYYREEENGRGNFPPRFSGLQFPNYSSELNVNALELDDSALYLCASSLQGASGYTFGSGTRLTVV.

This chain uses TRBV29-1 with TRBJ2-5, with TRBD1 as a possible D gene (5 bases). The V gene's germline CDR1 is SQVTM and CDR2 ANQGSEA. Deletions cut 0 bases from V and 2 bases from J, with 7 bases between. The CDR3 has 13 residues. CDR3 sequence: CSVEEQVQETQYF. In DNA form, the CDR3 reads TGCAGCGTTGAAGAACAGGTGCAAGAGACCCAGTACTTC.

The genes are TRBV10-3 and TRBJ1-5, with 7 bases fitting TRBD1. CDR1 is ENHRY, CDR2 SYGVKD, per germline. The CDR3 runs to 13 residues. With 3 bases clipped from V and 12 bases from J, the junction kept 8 bases outside the gene matches. CDR3 loop: CAISDHGQAHQHF. For the CDR3, the DNA is TGTGCCATCAGTGACCACGGACAGGCTCACCAGCATTTT.